This T cell receptor beta chain derives from a study of T cells in Graves' hyperthyroidism and ophthalmopathy. General study points: Patients with ophthalmopathy were separated from those with stable hyperthyroidism by a 13 V-J model. Blood also contained most expanded thyroid clonotypes above 0.001.

Germline V gene sequence: CDR1 SGHRS, CDR2 YFSETQ. The CDR3 is 15 amino acids. On this clonotype: Its antigen remains unidentified. One end of the junction is discordant with germline, which a read error may explain.

Amplification targeted TCR beta CDR3 regions from RNA transcripts. The TCR CDR3 first-round RT-PCR relied on the HTBI primer set. Using its own MiXCR run on the multiplex PCR reads, TCRdb lists one record per CDR3 protein. Among hundreds of thousands of distinct CDR3 sequences listed, under 25% were seen once. V gene TRBV5-1 combines with J gene TRBJ2-1; TRBD1 matches 8 bases. The TCR comes from a young man with Graves' ophthalmopathy. The sequencing input was blood. CDR3 sequence reads: CASSPTGVSYNGQFF. In nucleotides, the CDR3 is TGCGCCAGCAGCCCGACAGGGGTTTCCTACAATGGGCAGTTCTTC.